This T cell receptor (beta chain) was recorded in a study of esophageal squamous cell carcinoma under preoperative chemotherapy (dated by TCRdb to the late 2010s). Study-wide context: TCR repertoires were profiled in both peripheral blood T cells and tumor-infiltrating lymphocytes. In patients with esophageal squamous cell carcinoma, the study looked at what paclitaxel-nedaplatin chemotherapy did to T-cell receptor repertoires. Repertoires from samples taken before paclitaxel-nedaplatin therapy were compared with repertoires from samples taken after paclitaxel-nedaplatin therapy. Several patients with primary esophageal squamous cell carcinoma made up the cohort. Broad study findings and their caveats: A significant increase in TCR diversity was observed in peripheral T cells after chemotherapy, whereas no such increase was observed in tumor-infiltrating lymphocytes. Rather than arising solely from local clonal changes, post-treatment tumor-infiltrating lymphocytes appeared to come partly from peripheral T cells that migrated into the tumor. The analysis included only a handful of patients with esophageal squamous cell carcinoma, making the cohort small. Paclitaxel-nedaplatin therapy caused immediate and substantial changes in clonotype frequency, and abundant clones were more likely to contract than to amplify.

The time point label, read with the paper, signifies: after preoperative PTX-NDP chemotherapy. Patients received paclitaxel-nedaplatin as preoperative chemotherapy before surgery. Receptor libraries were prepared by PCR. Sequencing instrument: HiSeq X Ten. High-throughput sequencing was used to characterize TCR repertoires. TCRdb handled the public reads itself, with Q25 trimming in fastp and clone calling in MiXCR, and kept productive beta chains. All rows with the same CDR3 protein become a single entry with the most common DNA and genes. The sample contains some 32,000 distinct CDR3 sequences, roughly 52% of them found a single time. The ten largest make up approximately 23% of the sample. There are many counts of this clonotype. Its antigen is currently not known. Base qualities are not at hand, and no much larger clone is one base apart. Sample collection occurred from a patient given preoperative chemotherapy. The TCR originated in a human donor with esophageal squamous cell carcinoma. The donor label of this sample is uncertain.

CDR3 loop: CASSWRDTDTQYF. The DNA reads TGTGCCAGCAGCTGGCGAGATACAGATACGCAGTATTTT. Rearrangement joined TRBV7-3 to TRBJ2-3, with an unclear D gene assignment. V is pared back by 4 bases and J by 3 bases, with 8 bases lying between the germline termini. Per the germline V gene, SGHTA is the CDR1 and FQGTGA is the CDR2. The CDR3 contains 13 residues, cysteine and phenylalanine counted. Only the CDR3 DNA is retained, 39 bases long and in frame from the first base.